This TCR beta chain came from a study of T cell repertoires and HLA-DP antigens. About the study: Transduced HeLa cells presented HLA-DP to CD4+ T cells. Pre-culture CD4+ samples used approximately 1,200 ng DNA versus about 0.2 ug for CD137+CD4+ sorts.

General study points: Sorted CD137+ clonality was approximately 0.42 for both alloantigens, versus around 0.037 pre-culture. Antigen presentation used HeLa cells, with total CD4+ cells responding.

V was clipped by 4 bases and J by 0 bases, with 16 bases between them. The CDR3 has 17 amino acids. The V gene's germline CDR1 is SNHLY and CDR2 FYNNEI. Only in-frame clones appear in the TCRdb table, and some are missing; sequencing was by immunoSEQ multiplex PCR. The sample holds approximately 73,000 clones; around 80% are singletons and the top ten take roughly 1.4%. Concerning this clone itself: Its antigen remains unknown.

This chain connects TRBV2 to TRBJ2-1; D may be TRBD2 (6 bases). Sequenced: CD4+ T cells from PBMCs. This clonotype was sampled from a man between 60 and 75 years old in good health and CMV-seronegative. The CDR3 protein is CASSGGSGGGSYNEQFF. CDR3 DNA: TGTGCCAGCAGTGGGGGGTCCGGGGGAGGCTCCTACAATGAGCAGTTCTTC.